A selection of T cell receptor beta chains follows, all from one sample in a study of identical twins. TCRdb re-called the 5' RACE reads through MiXCR, storing one row per CDR3 protein. The data contain around 280,000 distinct CDR3 sequences, under 9% of them seen just once; the ten biggest clones take up less than 2.5%. These data were also reused for a study on yellow fever vaccine responses in identical twins.

Sequenced sample: memory (CD45RO+) T cells sorted from blood. These receptors were collected from a woman between 18 and 29 years old in good health. Each CDR3 is given with its conserved first and last residue. D genes are given only for firm matches. Clone sizes are given selectively: once, few, many, or a class where the clone is expanded.

clone size	V gene	J gene	D gene	CDR3 protein	CDR3 DNA
few	TRBV12-3/TRBV12-4	TRBJ2-5	TRBD2	CASSIAGAPGFETQYF	TGTGCCAGCAGCATAGCGGGGGCCCCCGGATTTGAGACCCAGTACTTC
-	TRBV2	TRBJ2-5	TRBD1	CAENNLGQGEETQYF	TGTGCCGAAAACAACTTGGGACAGGGGGAAGAGACCCAGTACTTC
many	TRBV15	TRBJ1-1	TRBD1	CATSLGQVFTEAFF	TGTGCCACCAGTTTGGGACAGGTTTTCACTGAAGCTTTCTTT
-	TRBV12-3/TRBV12-4	TRBJ2-1	-	CASSPQGVNEQFF	TGTGCCAGCAGTCCCCAAGGGGTTAATGAGCAGTTCTTC
few	TRBV18	TRBJ2-3	-	CASSPRDLTSDTQYF	TGTGCCAGCTCACCTAGGGACTTAACGTCGGATACGCAGTATTTT
many	TRBV9	TRBJ2-1	TRBD1	CASSPGTGVINEQFF	TGTGCCAGCAGCCCAGGGACAGGGGTGATCAATGAGCAGTTCTTC
-	TRBV6-2/TRBV6-3	TRBJ2-4	TRBD2	CASGLAGLAKNIQYF	TGTGCCAGCGGGCTAGCGGGATTAGCCAAAAACATTCAGTACTTC
few	TRBV2	TRBJ2-5	-	CASRARLEGTQYF	TGTGCCAGCAGGGCCAGACTAGAAGGGACCCAGTACTTC
many	TRBV27	TRBJ2-1	-	CASRRTPMGYNEQFF	TGTGCCAGCAGACGGACCCCAATGGGGTACAATGAGCAGTTCTTC
few	TRBV28	TRBJ1-1	TRBD1	CASSFVQGGTEAFF	TGTGCCAGCAGTTTCGTACAGGGGGGAACTGAAGCTTTCTTT
many	TRBV15	TRBJ2-4	-	CATSRDFVMGNIQYF	TGTGCCACCAGCAGAGATTTCGTAATGGGGAACATTCAGTACTTC
few	TRBV7-2	TRBJ1-1	-	CASSSHRVGVNTEAFF	TGTGCCAGCAGCTCCCACAGGGTTGGGGTTAACACTGAAGCTTTCTTT
-	TRBV29-1	TRBJ1-5	-	CSAQGSGNQPQHF	TGCAGCGCGCAGGGGTCTGGCAATCAGCCCCAGCATTTT
-	TRBV20-1	TRBJ2-7	-	CCARAHGNLGTGEQYF	TGCTGTGCTAGAGCCCACGGTAATTTGGGGACGGGGGAGCAGTACTTC
few	TRBV12-3/TRBV12-4	TRBJ2-1	TRBD2	CASSQSGRAGNEQFF	TGTGCCAGCAGCCAAAGCGGGAGGGCCGGCAATGAGCAGTTCTTC
few	TRBV6-5	TRBJ1-1	-	CASSYNPQGGTEAFF	TGTGCCAGCAGTTACAATCCCCAGGGTGGCACTGAAGCTTTCTTT
few	TRBV23-1	TRBJ2-1	-	CASSQLSGGSYNEQFF	TGCGCCAGCAGTCAACTTAGCGGAGGCTCCTACAATGAGCAGTTCTTC